This T cell receptor (beta chain) was identified in a study of shared clonotypes between healthy human individuals. This clone was found a few times. Its antigen remains unknown. Study-level results: Tissues were not sampled, only blood, and their repertoires likely differ. Clonotype sharing among donors was expected to depend on sequencing depth.

The V and J ends lost 6 bases and 8 bases respectively, with 26 bases between them. CDR3 length: 16 residues. Germline CDR1 is SEHNR and CDR2 is FQNEAQ (reference sequence). Free of recent acute infections or vaccinations, the donors were healthy HIV-negative adults. The assay was run at deep level. Clones were read by immunoSEQ multiplex PCR, and TCRdb kept only the in-frame ones, dropping some. The sample holds about 470,000 clones, around 75% seen once. Specimen: PBMCs. The chain has TRBV7-9 and TRBJ2-7; tentative D call: TRBD2 (7 bases). This sequence originates from a woman aged 40 to 50 in good health. Some clones in this sample may be carry-over from other donors' samples. The CDR3 DNA reads TGTGCCAGCAGTTACCGGGGAGGGGGAGAGCCTGGGAAGCAGTACTTC. The encoded protein is CASSYRGGGEPGKQYF. Full variable domain (rest looked up from reference TRBV7-9 and TRBJ2-7): DTGVSQNPRHKITKRGQNVTFRCDPISEHNRLYWYRQTLGQGPEFLTYFQNEAQLEKSRLLSDRFSAERPKGSFSTLEIQRTEQGDSAMYLCASSYRGGGEPGKQYFGPGTRLTVT.